This T cell receptor (beta chain) was obtained from a study of blood T cell repertoires in COVID-19. Study-wide background: Sources were T cells, B-cell-depleted T cells, or PBMCs; the material itself was cDNA or gDNA.

Participants, about 18 to 100 years old, spanned about two dozen US areas. Participants had their cohort set by participant-reported clinical history. Among Cohort 3 donors, those recovered had two negative PCRs, clearance, or symptom resolution. Here immunoSEQ multiplex PCR was the method, and the copy in TCRdb shows in-frame clones only, minus some. The table records hundreds of thousands of clones, approximately 90% of them present only once. Germline lookup yields CDR1 MDHEN and CDR2 SYDVKM. Trimming cost V 9 bases and J 8 bases; bases outside gene matches: 8. This CDR3 region has 12 residues. The sample taken for sequencing was PBMCs or T cells enriched from blood (not recorded which). The TCR originated in a woman aged 45 to 65 who had recovered from COVID-19. The chain combines TRBV28 with TRBJ1-1, with 8 bases identical to TRBD1. CDR3 DNA sequence: TGTGCCAGTTTTTACGGGACAGGAGAAGCTTTCTTT. As protein: CASFYGTGEAFF.